These T cell receptor beta chains were read from a single sample in a study of T cells after yellow fever vaccination. From the 5' RACE reads, TCRdb called clonotypes with MiXCR, one entry per CDR3 protein. The sample yields hundreds of thousands of distinct CDR3 sequences, roughly a sixth seen once. The sample here was PBMCs, taken before the yellow fever booster vaccination. The origin of the receptors is a man between 18 and 35 years old who received the YFV17D yellow fever vaccine. Both conserved end residues are part of each CDR3. A D gene is named only where the DNA matches it firmly. Size is omitted from some rows. Given values are once, few, many or a class for expanded clones.

j_call | cdr3_length | clone_size | d_call | v_call | cdr3_aa | cdr3_nt
TRBJ2-1 | 15 | - | - | TRBV7-8 | CASSFKRSSGGEQFF | TGTGCCAGCAGCTTTAAGAGGTCATCTGGGGGTGAGCAGTTCTTC
TRBJ2-2 | 14 | - | TRBD1 | TRBV6-1 | CASRDRARTGELFF | TGTGCCAGCCGGGACAGGGCTCGTACCGGGGAGCTGTTTTTT
TRBJ2-2 | 18 | - | - | TRBV4-3 | CASSQRSFGPANTGELFF | TGCGCCAGCAGCCAAAGGTCCTTCGGGCCAGCGAACACCGGGGAGCTGTTTTTT
TRBJ1-4 | 14 | - | - | TRBV12-3/TRBV12-4 | CASSGGTGYEKLFF | TGTGCCAGCAGCGGGGGCACAGGGTATGAAAAACTGTTTTTT
TRBJ2-2 | 15 | few | - | TRBV5-1 | CASSPQWGNTGELFF | TGCGCCAGCAGCCCCCAGTGGGGGAACACCGGGGAGCTGTTTTTT
TRBJ1-1 | 16 | - | - | TRBV18 | CASSPVAGASNTEAFF | TGTGCCAGCTCTCCCGTCGCGGGAGCCTCGAACACTGAAGCTTTCTTT
TRBJ1-2 | 13 | - | - | TRBV10-2 | CASSEFVGDGYTF | TGCGCCAGCAGTGAGTTCGTCGGGGATGGCTACACCTTC
TRBJ2-3 | 17 | - | TRBD2 | TRBV11-2 | CASSRTSGGTRTDTQYF | TGTGCCAGCAGCCGGACTAGCGGGGGGACACGCACAGATACGCAGTATTTT
TRBJ1-5 | 14 | - | - | TRBV7-8 | CASSLSGRPPPQHF | TGTGCCAGCAGCTTAAGTGGGCGGCCTCCCCCCCAGCATTTT
TRBJ2-6 | 15 | many | - | TRBV6-5 | CASSYRTSGANVLTF | TGTGCCAGCAGTTACCGAACCTCTGGGGCCAACGTCCTGACTTTC
TRBJ2-5 | 14 | - | - | TRBV5-1 | CASSLAQQGETQYF | TGCGCCAGCAGCTTAGCACAGCAGGGAGAGACCCAGTACTTC
TRBJ1-1 | 14 | - | - | TRBV12-3/TRBV12-4 | CASSFSLGGPRAFF | TGTGCCAGCAGTTTCTCTTTAGGAGGGCCTCGGGCTTTCTTT
TRBJ2-5 | 15 | few | TRBD2 | TRBV4-1 | CASSQERTSGRSQYF | TGCGCCAGCAGCCAAGAGAGGACTAGCGGGCGTAGCCAGTACTTC
TRBJ2-1 | 13 | few | TRBD1 | TRBV6-5 | CASTGTVDNEQFF | TGTGCCAGCACCGGGACAGTAGACAATGAGCAGTTCTTC
TRBJ2-6 | 16 | - | - | TRBV11-2 | CASSELGSSGANVLTF | TGTGCCAGCAGCGAATTAGGGAGCTCTGGGGCCAACGTCCTGACTTTC
TRBJ1-2 | 15 | - | - | TRBV4-1 | CASSQEASSNYGYTF | TGCGCCAGCAGCCAAGAAGCCAGTTCTAACTATGGCTACACCTTC
TRBJ2-3 | 14 | - | TRBD2 | TRBV6-2/TRBV6-3 | CASNGLDYTDTQYF | TGTGCCAGCAACGGACTAGACTACACAGATACGCAGTATTTT